The clone carrying this T cell receptor beta chain was picked up a small number of times. The CDR3 extends over 13 amino acids. The V gene lost 8 bases and the J gene lost 3 bases, with 14 bases spanning the gap. Germline CDR1 and CDR2: GTSNPN and SVGIG (reference sequence). Method: immunoSEQ multiplex PCR; TCRdb's copy keeps in-frame clones and lacks some. Of approximately 210,000 clones in the sample, approximately 86% were seen once. The data are from a study of blood T cell repertoires in COVID-19. Study-wide context: PBMCs, B-cell-depleted T cells, or T cells provided the cDNA or gDNA that made up the material.

The chain joins TRBV30 to TRBJ1-3; unclear D gene. The clonotype originates from a man between 60 and 75 years old with COVID-19, enrolled during active disease. The specimen sequenced was peripheral blood. This CDR3 reads CATTRVNGNTIYF. The CDR3 nucleotides read TGTGCCACGACGCGGGTAAATGGAAACACCATATATTTT.